This TCR beta chain was obtained from a study of shared clonotypes between healthy human individuals. General study results and limits: Lower generation probabilities were found for non-shared clonotypes than for those shared by all four donors.

Assay used: immunoSEQ multiplex PCR; TCRdb lists only in-frame clones, some missing. The repertoire holds about 2 million clones, with approximately 94% as singletons. Naive CD8 cells comprised CD45RO-negative, CCR7-positively selected cells, excluding terminally differentiated effector memory CD45RA+ cells. From germline, CDR1 is MDHEN and CDR2 SYDVKM. The CDR3 is 14 residues long. With 3 bases removed from V and 1 base from J, the gap between germline ends came to 9 bases. As concerns this clone: Its target is unknown.

The TCR originated in a man between 18 and 35 years old in good health. Sequences were obtained from naive CD8+ T cells sorted from blood. V gene TRBV28 combines with J gene TRBJ1-1; no reliable D call. CDR3 in amino acids: CASSFESRNTEAFF. The CDR3 coding sequence is TGTGCCAGCAGTTTCGAGTCCAGGAACACTGAAGCTTTCTTT.